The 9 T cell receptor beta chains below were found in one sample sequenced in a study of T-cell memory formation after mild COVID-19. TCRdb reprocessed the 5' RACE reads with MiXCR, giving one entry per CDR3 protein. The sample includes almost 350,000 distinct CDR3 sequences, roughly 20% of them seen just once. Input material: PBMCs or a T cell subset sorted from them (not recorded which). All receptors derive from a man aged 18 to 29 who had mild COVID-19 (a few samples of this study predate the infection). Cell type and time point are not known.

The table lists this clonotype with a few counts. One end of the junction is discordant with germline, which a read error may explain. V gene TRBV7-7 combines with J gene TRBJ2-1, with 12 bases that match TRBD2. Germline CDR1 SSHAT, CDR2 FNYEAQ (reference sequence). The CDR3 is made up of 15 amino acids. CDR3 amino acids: CASSVLAGGLDEQFF. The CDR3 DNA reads TGTGCTAGCAGCGTGCTAGCGGGGGGGCTGGATGAGCAGTTCTTC.

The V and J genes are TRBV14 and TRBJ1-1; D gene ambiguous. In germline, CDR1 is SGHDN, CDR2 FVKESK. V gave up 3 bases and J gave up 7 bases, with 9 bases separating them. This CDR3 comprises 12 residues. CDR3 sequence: CASSQNRFEAFF. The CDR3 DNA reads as TGTGCCAGCAGCCAGAACCGATTTGAAGCTTTCTTT. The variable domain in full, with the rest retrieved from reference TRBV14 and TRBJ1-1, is EAGVTQFPSHSVIEKGQTVTLRCDPISGHDNLYWYRRVMGKEIKFLLHFVKESKQDESGMPNNRFLAERTGGTYSTLKVQPAELEDSGVYFCASSQNRFEAFFGQGTRLTVV.

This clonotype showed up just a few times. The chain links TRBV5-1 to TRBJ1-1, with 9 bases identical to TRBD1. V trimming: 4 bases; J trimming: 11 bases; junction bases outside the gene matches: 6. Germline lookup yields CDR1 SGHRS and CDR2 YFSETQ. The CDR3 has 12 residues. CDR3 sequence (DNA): TGCGCCAGCAGCCCGGACAGGGGAAGTGCTTTCTTT. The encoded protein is CASSPDRGSAFF.

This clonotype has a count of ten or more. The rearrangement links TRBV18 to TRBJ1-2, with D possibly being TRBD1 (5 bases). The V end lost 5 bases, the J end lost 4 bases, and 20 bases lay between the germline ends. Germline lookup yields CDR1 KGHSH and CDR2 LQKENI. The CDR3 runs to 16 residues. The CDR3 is CASSEGRSGGRYGYTF. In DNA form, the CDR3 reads TGTGCCAGCTCAGAGGGACGGAGTGGAGGGCGCTATGGCTACACCTTC.

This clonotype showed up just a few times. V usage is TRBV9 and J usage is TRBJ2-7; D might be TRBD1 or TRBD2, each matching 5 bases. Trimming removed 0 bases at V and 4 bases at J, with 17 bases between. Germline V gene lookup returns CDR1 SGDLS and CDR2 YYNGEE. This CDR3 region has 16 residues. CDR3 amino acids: CASSVVPRDVLYEQYV. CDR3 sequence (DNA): TGTGCCAGCAGCGTAGTACCCCGGGACGTACTATACGAGCAGTACGTC.

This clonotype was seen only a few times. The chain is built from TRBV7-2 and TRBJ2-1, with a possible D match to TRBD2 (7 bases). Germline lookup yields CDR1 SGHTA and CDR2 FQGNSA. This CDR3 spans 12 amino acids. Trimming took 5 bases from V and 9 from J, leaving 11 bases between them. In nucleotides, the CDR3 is TGTGCCAGCAGCCGAGGGGGGGGTGAGCAGTTCTTC. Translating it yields CASSRGGGEQFF.

Here the CDR3 reads CASSQFGGQPQHF. DNA of the CDR3: TGCGCCAGCAGTCAATTCGGGGGCCAGCCCCAGCATTTT. The chain carries TRBV23-1 and TRBJ1-5; tentatively, D is TRBD1 (6 bases). TRBV23-1 is known as an ORF, though its function is uncertain. The CDR3 runs 13 residues. Trimming cost V 1 base and J 7 bases, with 8 bases left between them.

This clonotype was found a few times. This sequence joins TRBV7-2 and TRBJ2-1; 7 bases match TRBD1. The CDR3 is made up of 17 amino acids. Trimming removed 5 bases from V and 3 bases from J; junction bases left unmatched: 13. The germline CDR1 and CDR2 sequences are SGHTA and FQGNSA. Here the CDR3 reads CASSARGQGVSYNEQFF. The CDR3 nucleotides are TGTGCCAGCAGCGCTCGAGGGCAGGGGGTAAGCTACAATGAGCAGTTCTTC.

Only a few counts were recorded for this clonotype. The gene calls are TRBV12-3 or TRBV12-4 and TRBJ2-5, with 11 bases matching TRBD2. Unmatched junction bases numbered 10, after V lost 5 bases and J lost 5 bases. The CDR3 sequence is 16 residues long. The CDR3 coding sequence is TGTGCCAGCAGTCTTCCTAGCGGGGGGCCTGGCGAGACCCAGTACTTC. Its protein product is CASSLPSGGPGETQYF.